Below are 15 T cell receptor beta chains sequenced from a single sample in a study of OX40 agonist ivuxolimab in advanced cancers. Method: immunoSEQ multiplex PCR; TCRdb's copy keeps in-frame clones and lacks some. The sample lists 50,000 to 60,000 clones, around nine tenths occurring once. The sample was CD4+ or CD8+ T cells sorted from blood, taken in a trial of the OX40 agonist ivuxolimab. All receptors come from an adult with an advanced solid tumor such as melanoma, head and neck, liver or kidney cancer.

The chain links TRBV7-2 to TRBJ2-7; D tentatively fits TRBD1 or TRBD2 (5 bases each). V was trimmed by 4 bases and J by 7 bases, leaving 14 bases between them. The CDR3 is made up of 13 amino acids. Germline CDR1 reads SGHTA; CDR2 reads FQGNSA. CDR3 bases: TGTGCCAGCAGCTACGGGGCGTCTGGGGAGCAGTACTTC. Its protein is CASSYGASGEQYF.

The chain is built from TRBV6-5 and TRBJ1-1; 7 positions match TRBD1. Germline V lookup: CDR1 MNHEY, CDR2 SVGAGI. CDR3 length: 13 amino acids. V was pared by 2 bases and J by 5 bases, with 2 bases of the junction left unmatched. The DNA of the CDR3 is TGTGCCAGCAGTTACGGGACAGATACTGAAGCTTTCTTT. Translation: CASSYGTDTEAFF.

The chain joins TRBV5-6 to TRBJ2-1; possibly TRBD1 or TRBD2 for D (5 bases each). V shed 4 bases and J shed 8 bases, with 10 bases lying between them. Germline V gives CDR1 SGHDT, CDR2 YYEEEE. The CDR3 runs 12 residues. This CDR3 is CASSPPGHEQFF. CDR3 sequence (DNA): TGTGCCAGCAGCCCCCCGGGGCATGAGCAGTTCTTC. The full variable domain, its missing parts supplied by reference TRBV5-6 and TRBJ2-1, is DAGVTQSPTHLIKTRGQQVTLRCSPKSGHDTVSWYQQALGQGPQFIFQYYEEEERQRGNFPDRFSGHQFPNYSSELNVNALLLGDSALYLCASSPPGHEQFFGPGTRLTVL.

This chain uses TRBV7-9 with TRBJ1-2, with D perhaps matching TRBD1 (6 bases). V was clipped by 5 bases and J by 6 bases, with 13 bases between them. The germline gives CDR1 SEHNR, CDR2 FQNEAQ (reference sequence). The CDR3 runs 13 residues. Here the CDR3 DNA reads TGTGCCAGCAGCACAGGGCCCGAGGATGGCTACACCTTC. Protein: CASSTGPEDGYTF.

The chain uses TRBV4-3 and TRBJ1-4; D call uncertain. Germline V gene lookup returns CDR1 LGHNA and CDR2 YSLEER. The V and J ends lost 0 bases and 8 bases respectively, with 7 bases between them. CDR3 size: 13 residues. CDR3 residues: CASSQDAAEKLFF. Here the CDR3 DNA reads TGCGCCAGCAGCCAAGATGCGGCGGAAAAACTGTTTTTT.

The rearrangement links TRBV28 to TRBJ2-2; tentatively, D is TRBD2 (5 bases). Per the germline V gene, CDR1 is MDHEN and CDR2 is SYDVKM. V lost 3 bases and J lost 3, with 14 bases in between. This CDR3 has 16 residues. For the CDR3, the DNA is TGTGCCAGCAGTTTGATTGAAGGAGGTGACACCGGGGAGCTGTTTTTT. Its protein is CASSLIEGGDTGELFF.

This chain joins TRBV7-9 and TRBJ2-2, with D perhaps matching TRBD1 (5 bases). V was clipped by 3 bases and J by 1 base, with 12 bases between them. The CDR3 is made up of 16 amino acids. Germline lookup yields CDR1 SEHNR and CDR2 FQNEAQ (reference sequence). The DNA for the CDR3 is TGTGCCAGCAGCTTGGAACAGGTAGTGAACACCGGGGAGCTGTTTTTT. Its translation is CASSLEQVVNTGELFF.

The chain has TRBV19 and TRBJ1-2; 7 positions match TRBD1. The J segment lost 6 bases and the V segment lost 5 bases, leaving 6 bases of the junction unmatched. Germline values: CDR1 LNHDA, CDR2 SQIVND (reference sequence). The CDR3 is made up of 13 amino acids. CDR3 residues: CASSPRGRDGYTF. In DNA form, the CDR3 reads TGTGCCAGTAGTCCTAGGGGGCGCGATGGCTACACCTTC. Variable domain in full (rest from reference TRBV19 and TRBJ1-2): DGGITQSPKYLFRKEGQNVTLSCEQNLNHDAMYWYRQDPGQGLRLIYYSQIVNDFQKGDIAEGYSVSREKKESFPLTVTSAQKNPTAFYLCASSPRGRDGYTFGSGTRLTVV.

This chain connects TRBV6-5 to TRBJ2-7; the D gene is possibly TRBD2 (5 bases). Germline V gives CDR1 MNHEY, CDR2 SVGAGI. This CDR3 spans 13 amino acids. V lost 5 bases and J lost 3, with 11 bases in between. CDR3 region: CASSQREDYEQYF. DNA for the CDR3: TGTGCCAGCAGTCAACGGGAAGACTACGAGCAGTACTTC.

This clone showed up just once. The V and J genes are TRBV5-1 and TRBJ2-5, with TRBD2 as a possible D gene (5 bases). The CDR3 covers 15 residues. Germline V gene sequence: CDR1 SGHRS, CDR2 YFSETQ. V was clipped by 5 bases and J by 2 bases, with 16 bases between them. In DNA form, the CDR3 reads TGCGCCAGCAGTATGGACTCCGGAGGTCAAGAGACCCAGTACTTC. This sequence encodes CASSMDSGGQETQYF.

The genes are TRBV7-3 and TRBJ2-5; TRBD2 might be the D (6 bases). The CDR3 is 14 residues long. Germline lookup yields CDR1 SGHTA and CDR2 FQGTGA. V lost 2 bases and J lost 2, with 9 bases in between. This chain's CDR3 is CASSLGGSQETQYF. CDR3 bases: TGTGCCAGCAGCTTAGGAGGGTCACAAGAGACCCAGTACTTC.

V is TRBV5-4 and J is TRBJ2-3, with TRBD1 as a possible D gene (5 bases). V was pared by 3 bases and J by 0 bases, with 14 bases between. The CDR3 contains 16 residues. Germline CDR1 SGHNT, CDR2 YYREEE (reference sequence). The DNA for the CDR3 is TGTGCCAGCAGCTCGGACCTAGGGGTTAGCACAGATACGCAGTATTTT. It is translated as CASSSDLGVSTDTQYF.

The chain uses TRBV6-1 and TRBJ2-5, with TRBD2 identical over 7 bases. J lost 1 base, V lost 4 bases, and 0 bases had no gene match. CDR1 is MNHNS and CDR2 is SASEGT in the germline V gene. CDR3 size: 13 residues. CDR3 DNA sequence: TGTGCCAGCAGTGGGACTAGCCAAGAGACCCAGTACTTC. Residues: CASSGTSQETQYF.

This chain joins TRBV9 and TRBJ1-1, with 10 bases that match TRBD1. Germline V gene data show CDR1 as SGDLS and CDR2 as YYNGEE. V lost 4 bases to trimming and J lost 3 bases; unmatched junction nucleotides: 3. This CDR3 has 14 residues. The CDR3 loop is CASSSGTGDTEAFF. CDR3 coding DNA: TGTGCCAGCAGCTCCGGGACAGGGGACACTGAAGCTTTCTTT.

This CDR3 reads CASSLHPDARTYEQYF. CDR3 nucleotide sequence: TGTGCCAGTAGTTTGCACCCGGACGCCCGAACCTACGAGCAGTACTTC. The chain is built from TRBV19 and TRBJ2-7; D is unclear. The length of the CDR3 is 16 residues. Germline V gene sequence: CDR1 LNHDA, CDR2 SQIVND (reference sequence). Trimming took off 5 bases at V and 2 bases at J, with 19 bases between the two ends.